This T cell receptor beta chain was documented in a study of T cells in Graves' hyperthyroidism and ophthalmopathy (dated by TCRdb to the late 2010s). Describing the broader study: Peripheral blood samples were taken at initial diagnosis, before any treatment was given. In about six Graves' hyperthyroidism patients, the study also compared T-cell repertoires from thyroid tissue with T-cell repertoires from blood. To identify TCR V-J signatures that set the groups apart, the researchers used a discovery cohort of more than 95 patients, made up of roughly 45 with Graves' ophthalmopathy and 57 with stable Graves' hyperthyroidism. Following sampling, methimazole starting at 30 mg daily was given to hyperthyroidism patients, and high-dose intravenous methylprednisolone was given to ophthalmopathy patients. Prospective prediction of ophthalmopathy was tested in an independent validation cohort of fewer than 20 hyperthyroidism patients and around 16 patients who later progressed to ophthalmopathy. The roughly 94 discovery patients were randomly split 7:3 into training and test sets. According to the paper, TCR Vbeta CDR3 sequencing was carried out on about 140 peripheral blood samples, which came from around 43 ophthalmopathy, around 75 hyperthyroidism and approximately 17 progressor patients.

This clonotype was picked up many times. This receptor's antigen is unknown. Per-base qualities were not stored, and no clone one base away is much larger. The TCR beta CDR3 regions were amplified from the RNA transcripts. The TCR CDR3 was subjected to a first round of RT-PCR using the HTBI primer set and the Qiagen OneStep RT-PCR kit. A second multiplex PCR round built the libraries, followed by size selection and purification. The libraries were sequenced on an Illumina HiSeq2000 using paired-end 100 bp reads. As for the authors' bioinformatics: SOAPnuke was used to process the raw data, with reads discarded if the reads contained adapters or uncalled bases, had a mean Phred below 15, or lacked an exact constant-primer or identifier match. COPE v1.2.5 was used to merge high-quality paired reads, and clonotypes were defined as unique nucleotide sequences. MiTCR v1.1 was used to align the clonotypes against IMGT TRBV, TRBD and TRBJ reference segments. The analysis included only V-J combinations with a frequency above 0.0001, which together covered 99% to 99.2% of the repertoires. The TCS score was defined as the ratio of F50 (clonal expansion) to E x V (chaos), calculated using BLOSUM62-based TCRdist between CDR3 peptides within each V-J. Welch's t-statistics and random forest reduced just over 500 V-J features to roughly 13, which were used in a naive Bayes classifier (R e1071). In TCRdb, the public reads were trimmed at Q25 with fastp and aligned with MiXCR, with productive beta chains retained. Rows with one shared CDR3 protein collapse into an entry with the most common genes and DNA. The V and J calls come from TCRdb's annotation, not from the publication. Here the sample has about 480,000 distinct CDR3 sequences; around 15% occur a single time. In total, the top ten clones hold over 15% of the sample.

Study-wide conclusions, independent of this receptor: Blood samples also contained most of the expanded thyroid clonotypes (frequency above 0.001), which suggests that blood repertoires may reflect thyroid immune responses. During validation, the model predicted progression to ophthalmopathy a median of about 6.5 months ahead of onset, with around 70% sensitivity and 72.22% specificity. Sample size was not statistically predetermined, and investigators were not blinded to group allocation. In cross-validation, a model built on a 13 V-J signature told ophthalmopathy apart from stable hyperthyroidism with approximately 90% sensitivity and around 81% specificity, and in testing the same model reached 80%/75%.

The CDR3 starts with the cysteine, ends with the phenylalanine, and has 13 residues. The retained sequence is limited to the CDR3, 39 bases, with the frame set at the first base. CDR1 and CDR2 (SGDLS, YYNGEE) derive from the germline V gene. V sheds 0 bases and J sheds 1 base, leaving 5 bases between their ends. A patient counted as having stable Graves' hyperthyroidism if no progression to ophthalmopathy occurred over 18 months of follow-up. Hyperthyroidism patients were aged 18 to 65 years and newly diagnosed, with disease duration of less than 2 months. The study excluded patients with uncontrolled infections, other autoimmune diseases, pregnancy or lactation. Diagnoses relied on clinical symptoms, serum thyroxine and TRAb, thyroid ultrasound and orbital computed tomography. PBMCs were separated from about 10 ml of fresh peripheral blood using Ficoll-Paque density gradient centrifugation. Total RNA was extracted using Trizol reagent, and RNA quality was assessed on an Agilent 2100 Bioanalyzer.

The source is a woman aged 18-35 years with Graves' hyperthyroidism. The specimen was blood. This chain is built from TRBV9 and TRBJ2-7; a confident D gene designation cannot be given. The sequenced DNA is TGTGCCAGCAGCGTAGCGAGTTCCTACGAGCAGTACTTC. Translated, it reads CASSVASSYEQYF.